The 14 T cell receptor beta chains in this list originate from one sample, sequenced in a study of cytomegalovirus exposure and HLA in healthy donors. The PCR contained 60 Vbeta and 13 Jbeta primers. The table came from immunoSEQ multiplex PCR; TCRdb's copy has only in-frame clones and leaves some out. Of some 120,000 clones listed, roughly 70% are singletons. Sequenced: PBMCs. The receptor set was obtained from a woman aged 40-49 years in good health and CMV-seropositive.

The rearrangement joins TRBV28 to TRBJ2-2; perhaps TRBD1 as D (5 bases). This CDR3 region has 20 residues. The germline CDR1 and CDR2 sequences are MDHEN and SYDVKM. The V end lost 1 base, the J end lost 3 bases, and 24 bases lay between the germline ends. This CDR3 is CASSLYYSGAGKSDTGELFF. CDR3 sequence (DNA): TGTGCCAGCAGTTTATACTATTCTGGGGCCGGCAAGTCGGACACCGGGGAGCTGTTTTTT.

V usage is TRBV18 and J usage is TRBJ2-3; 12 bases fit TRBD1. The CDR3 consists of 16 residues. The germline V gene encodes CDR1 KGHSH and CDR2 LQKENI. V lost 3 bases and J lost 3; bases outside the gene matches: 4. CDR3 amino acids: CASSPGTGGKTDTQYF. In DNA form, the CDR3 reads TGTGCCAGCTCACCCGGGACAGGGGGCAAGACAGATACGCAGTATTTT. Drawing the rest from reference TRBV18 and TRBJ2-3, the complete variable domain is NAGVMQNPRHLVRRRGQEARLRCSPMKGHSHVYWYRQLPEEGLKFMVYLQKENIIDESGMPKERFSAEFPKEGPSILRIQQVVRGDSAAYFCASSPGTGGKTDTQYFGPGTRLTVL.

This chain joins TRBV6-5 and TRBJ2-7, with a possible D match to TRBD2 (5 bases). V was trimmed by 5 bases and J by 6 bases, leaving 14 bases between them. The germline V gene encodes CDR1 MNHEY and CDR2 SVGAGI. The CDR3 spans 13 residues. CDR3 nucleotide sequence: TGTGCCAGCAGTGCGGGTCTGCTGGGCGAGCAGTACTTC. Translation: CASSAGLLGEQYF.

V and J are TRBV6-5 and TRBJ2-5, with 9 bases matching TRBD2. This CDR3 is built from 16 residues. Per the germline V gene, CDR1 is MNHEY and CDR2 is SVGAGI. V gave up 4 bases and J gave up 2 bases; unmatched junction bases: 8. CDR3 sequence: CASSSLSGSRQETQYF. The CDR3 DNA follows: TGTGCCAGCAGTTCCCTTAGCGGGAGTAGACAAGAGACCCAGTACTTC.

In nucleotides, the CDR3 is TGTGCCAGCAGCTTATACGCCAGGGTAGGAACTAATGAAAAACTGTTTTTT. Protein product: CASSLYARVGTNEKLFF. The chain uses TRBV7-2 and TRBJ1-4; possible D gene TRBD1, 5 bases. Germline values: CDR1 SGHTA, CDR2 FQGNSA. This CDR3 region has 17 residues. V lost 2 bases and J lost 1, with 14 bases in between.

This clone showed up just once. The chain combines TRBV2 with TRBJ2-1; D perhaps matches TRBD2 (6 bases). The CDR3 is 15 amino acids. Germline V gives CDR1 SNHLY, CDR2 FYNNEI. Trimming stripped 1 base from V and 6 bases from J, with 13 bases between. The CDR3, as DNA: TGTGCCAGCAGTGAAGGCCGACTAGAATCCAATGAGCAGTTCTTC. It codes for CASSEGRLESNEQFF. The full variable domain, completed using reference TRBV2 and TRBJ2-1, is EPEVTQTPSHQVTQMGQEVILRCVPISNHLYFYWYRQILGQKVEFLVSFYNNEISEKSEIFDDQFSVERPDGSNFTLKIRSTKLEDSAMYFCASSEGRLESNEQFFGPGTRLTVL.

V and J are TRBV5-6 and TRBJ2-7; TRBD1 aligns across 8 bases. Germline V gene sequence: CDR1 SGHDT, CDR2 YYEEEE. This CDR3 is built from 13 residues. The trim removed 4 bases at V and 2 bases at J, leaving 2 bases unmatched. CDR3 nucleotides: TGTGCCAGCAGCCCGGACAGGGCCTACGAGCAGTACTTC. It yields the protein CASSPDRAYEQYF.

V and J are TRBV13 and TRBJ1-1; TRBD1 matches 9 bases. The V segment lost 4 bases and the J segment 7 bases; nucleotides outside the gene matches: 7. Germline V gene sequence: CDR1 PRHDT, CDR2 FYEKMQ (reference sequence). There are 14 residues in the CDR3. DNA for the CDR3: TGTGCCAGCAGCTCTACAGGGGGCGCAGGTGAAGCTTTCTTT. Translating gives CASSSTGGAGEAFF.

The chain recombines TRBV5-1 with TRBJ2-1; D possibly corresponds to TRBD1 (6 bases). Germline values: CDR1 SGHRS, CDR2 YFSETQ. This CDR3 is built from 15 residues. V lost 1 base, J lost 7 bases, and 15 bases lay in between. CDR3 DNA sequence: TGCGCCAGCAGCTTGATCGCCGGGACACTTAATGAGCAGTTCTTC. This codes for CASSLIAGTLNEQFF.

The chain links TRBV2 to TRBJ2-7; tentative D call: TRBD2 (6 bases). The ends were cut back, 6 bases at V and 5 bases at J, with 8 bases in the middle. From germline, CDR1 is SNHLY and CDR2 FYNNEI. The CDR3 length is 11 residues. Here the CDR3 DNA reads TGTGCCAGCAGGGAGGGTAACGAGCAGTACTTC. It codes for CASREGNEQYF.

The genes are TRBV11-3 and TRBJ2-1; 10 nucleotides line up with TRBD2. V lost 4 bases and J lost 5; bases outside the gene matches: 11. CDR1 and CDR2 from the germline V gene are SGHNT and YENEEA. This CDR3 is built from 17 residues. The CDR3 reads CASSSSALAGAHNEQFF. DNA for the CDR3: TGTGCCAGCAGCTCCTCCGCCCTAGCGGGAGCCCACAATGAGCAGTTCTTC.

The chain uses TRBV7-2 and TRBJ2-1; possible D gene TRBD2, 6 bases. V lost 3 bases and J 8 bases, leaving 14 bases between the germline ends. The CDR3 extends over 14 amino acids. CDR1 is SGHTA, CDR2 FQGNSA, per germline. The CDR3 nucleotides read TGTGCCAGCAGCTTGACTAGTTTGTTATATGAGCAGTTCTTC. It specifies CASSLTSLLYEQFF. Full variable domain (rest looked up from reference TRBV7-2 and TRBJ2-1): GAGVSQSPSNKVTEKGKDVELRCDPISGHTALYWYRQSLGQGLEFLIYFQGNSAPDKSGLPSDRFSAERTGGSVSTLTIQRTQQEDSAVYLCASSLTSLLYEQFFGPGTRLTVL.

Only a few counts were recorded for this clone. J is TRBJ1-3 and V is TRBV7-9; D possibly corresponds to TRBD1 (5 bases). This CDR3 is built from 15 residues. The V gene's germline CDR1 is SEHNR and CDR2 FQNEAQ (reference sequence). V was cut by 4 bases and J by 1 base, with 11 bases left in between. CDR3 coding DNA: TGTGCCAGCAGCTACCGGGGGGGGTCTGGAAACACCATATATTTT. Its translation is CASSYRGGSGNTIYF.

This clone was seen just once. This sequence joins TRBV14 and TRBJ1-6; no reliable D call. The ends were cut back, 5 bases at V and 7 bases at J, with 12 bases in the middle. CDR3 size: 14 residues. Germline CDR1 is SGHDN and CDR2 is FVKESK. CDR3 loop: CASSSRAANSPLHF. The CDR3 nucleotides read TGTGCCAGCAGCTCTCGAGCCGCGAATTCACCCCTCCACTTT.